This TCR beta chain emerged from a study of T-cell memory formation after mild COVID-19. This CDR3 region has 14 residues. V gave up 7 bases and J gave up 6 bases; unmatched junction bases: 9. CDR1 and CDR2 (germline): SGHTA, FQGNSA. Each CDR3 protein is one row after TCRdb ran MiXCR on the 5' RACE reads. The data hold 280,000 or so distinct CDR3 sequences, with 8.2% observed a single time. The chain recombines TRBV7-2 with TRBJ2-5; 9 bases fit TRBD1. This receptor was identified in a man aged 18-30 years who had mild COVID-19 (a few samples of this study predate the infection). Cell type and time point are not known. Sample: PBMCs or a T cell subset sorted from them (not recorded which). The CDR3 DNA reads as TGTGCCAGCATCGACCGGGACAGGGCTCAGACCCAGTACTTC. Its translation is CASIDRDRAQTQYF.